These T cell receptor beta chains were read from a single sample in a study of radiotherapy plus CTLA-4 blockade in lung cancer. Generated by immunoSEQ multiplex PCR, the TCRdb table keeps only in-frame clones and is missing some. The sample lists 55,000 to 65,000 clones, roughly four fifths seen once, with roughly 3.1% in the top ten. Here the sequenced sample was peripheral blood, taken from a patient treated with radiotherapy plus ipilimumab. All receptors come from a human donor with non-small cell lung cancer who had a complete response to radiotherapy plus ipilimumab. Both conserved end residues are part of each CDR3. Each record gives: clone size, V gene, J gene, D gene, CDR3 protein, CDR3 DNA. The D gene is left open where the match is weak. The size entry is marked missing in some rows and otherwise reads once, few, many or a size class.

abundance: once
v_gene: TRBV7-2
j_gene: TRBJ2-1
d_gene: -
CDR3aa: CASSPRAGNEQFF
CDR3nt: TGTGCCAGCAGCCCGCGCGCGGGGAATGAGCAGTTCTTC

abundance: -
v_gene: TRBV4-2
j_gene: TRBJ2-1
d_gene: -
CDR3aa: CASSGVEGPGEYEQFF
CDR3nt: TGTGCCAGCAGCGGAGTGGAGGGGCCGGGTGAGTATGAGCAGTTCTTC

abundance: once
v_gene: TRBV11-2
j_gene: TRBJ1-6
d_gene: -
CDR3aa: CASSLAGYNSPLHF
CDR3nt: TGTGCCAGCAGCTTAGCGGGTTATAATTCACCCCTCCACTTT

abundance: -
v_gene: TRBV29-1
j_gene: TRBJ1-1
d_gene: TRBD1
CDR3aa: CSVEDRGRGTEAFF
CDR3nt: TGCAGCGTTGAAGACAGGGGGCGCGGCACTGAAGCTTTCTTT

abundance: -
v_gene: TRBV18
j_gene: TRBJ2-2
d_gene: -
CDR3aa: CASSPQETANTGELFF
CDR3nt: TGTGCCAGCTCACCACAGGAGACAGCGAACACCGGGGAGCTGTTTTTT

abundance: -
v_gene: TRBV29-1
j_gene: TRBJ2-1
d_gene: TRBD2
CDR3aa: CSVPGTSATSSYNEQFF
CDR3nt: TGCAGCGTACCCGGGACTAGCGCCACTAGCTCCTACAATGAGCAGTTCTTC

abundance: -
v_gene: TRBV2
j_gene: TRBJ1-2
d_gene: -
CDR3aa: CASNLQQGLGGYTF
CDR3nt: TGTGCCAGCAACCTACAACAGGGTTTAGGTGGCTACACCTTC

abundance: -
v_gene: TRBV11-2
j_gene: TRBJ2-7
d_gene: -
CDR3aa: CASSLTQAYEQYF
CDR3nt: TGTGCCAGCAGCCTGACACAGGCCTACGAGCAGTACTTC

abundance: -
v_gene: TRBV5-4
j_gene: TRBJ1-1
d_gene: -
CDR3aa: CASSQRVGNTEAFF
CDR3nt: TGTGCCAGCAGCCAACGGGTCGGGAACACTGAAGCTTTCTTT

abundance: -
v_gene: TRBV5-8
j_gene: TRBJ2-1
d_gene: -
CDR3aa: CASSLWRGPTRNEQFF
CDR3nt: TGTGCCAGCAGCTTGTGGAGGGGGCCGACGCGGAATGAGCAGTTCTTC

abundance: few
v_gene: TRBV28
j_gene: TRBJ2-2
d_gene: -
CDR3aa: CASRGRAGELFF
CDR3nt: TGTGCCAGCAGGGGGCGCGCCGGGGAGCTGTTTTTT

abundance: -
v_gene: TRBV7-8
j_gene: TRBJ1-3
d_gene: -
CDR3aa: CASSLVSSGYRTSGNTIYF
CDR3nt: TGTGCCAGCAGCTTAGTGTCTTCGGGGTACAGAACCTCTGGAAACACCATATATTTT

abundance: -
v_gene: TRBV5-1
j_gene: TRBJ1-3
d_gene: -
CDR3aa: CASSAQVGSGNTIYF
CDR3nt: TGCGCCAGCAGCGCCCAGGTGGGCTCTGGAAACACCATATATTTT

abundance: few
v_gene: TRBV19
j_gene: TRBJ1-1
d_gene: -
CDR3aa: CATQWGENTEAFF
CDR3nt: TGTGCCACTCAGTGGGGAGAGAACACTGAAGCTTTCTTT

abundance: -
v_gene: TRBV19
j_gene: TRBJ1-1
d_gene: -
CDR3aa: CASRAGTLLGAEAFF
CDR3nt: TGTGCCAGTAGGGCAGGGACACTTCTAGGCGCTGAAGCTTTCTTT

abundance: -
v_gene: TRBV30
j_gene: TRBJ1-5
d_gene: TRBD1
CDR3aa: CAWSPRDAGTGASQPQHF
CDR3nt: TGTGCCTGGAGTCCGAGGGATGCCGGGACAGGGGCGAGCCAGCCCCAGCATTTT

abundance: -
v_gene: TRBV28
j_gene: TRBJ2-1
d_gene: TRBD2
CDR3aa: CASSRGTSGNNEQFF
CDR3nt: TGTGCCAGCAGTAGGGGGACTAGCGGAAACAATGAGCAGTTCTTC

abundance: few
v_gene: TRBV5-4
j_gene: TRBJ2-7
d_gene: TRBD1
CDR3aa: CASRPSRDRSYEQYF
CDR3nt: TGTGCCAGCAGGCCTAGCCGGGACAGGTCCTACGAGCAGTACTTC

abundance: once
v_gene: TRBV5-1
j_gene: TRBJ2-3
d_gene: TRBD2
CDR3aa: CASRTGRGTDTQYF
CDR3nt: TGCGCCAGCCGGACCGGGAGGGGGACAGATACGCAGTATTTT

abundance: -
v_gene: TRBV6-5
j_gene: TRBJ1-2
d_gene: -
CDR3aa: CASTSGPRGGYTF
CDR3nt: TGTGCCAGCACCTCCGGACCGAGGGGGGGCTACACCTTC

abundance: -
v_gene: TRBV7-9
j_gene: TRBJ1-4
d_gene: TRBD1
CDR3aa: CASKGQGTNNEKLFF
CDR3nt: TGTGCCAGCAAGGGACAGGGGACGAATAATGAAAAACTGTTTTTT

abundance: -
v_gene: TRBV30
j_gene: TRBJ1-2
d_gene: -
CDR3aa: CAWSLPNRESSRGYTF
CDR3nt: TGTGCCTGGAGTTTACCCAACAGGGAGTCCTCGCGGGGCTACACCTTC

abundance: -
v_gene: TRBV5-1
j_gene: TRBJ1-1
d_gene: -
CDR3aa: CASMPMGRRGMNTEAFF
CDR3nt: TGCGCCAGCATGCCGATGGGACGGAGGGGAATGAACACTGAAGCTTTCTTT

abundance: few
v_gene: TRBV19
j_gene: TRBJ1-4
d_gene: -
CDR3aa: CASSSQGREKLFF
CDR3nt: TGTGCCAGTAGTTCGCAGGGTCGGGAAAAACTGTTTTTT

abundance: -
v_gene: TRBV29-1
j_gene: TRBJ1-2
d_gene: TRBD1
CDR3aa: CSVASGTDYGYTF
CDR3nt: TGCAGCGTTGCCTCCGGGACAGATTATGGCTACACCTTC

abundance: few
v_gene: TRBV29-1
j_gene: TRBJ1-2
d_gene: -
CDR3aa: CSVESSNYGYTF
CDR3nt: TGCAGCGTTGAGTCTTCTAACTATGGCTACACCTTC

abundance: -
v_gene: TRBV18
j_gene: TRBJ2-7
d_gene: -
CDR3aa: CASSPLRKAEQYF
CDR3nt: TGTGCCAGCTCACCGCTCAGAAAAGCGGAGCAGTACTTC

abundance: -
v_gene: TRBV6-5
j_gene: TRBJ2-3
d_gene: TRBD2
CDR3aa: CASRVAGGPDTQYF
CDR3nt: TGTGCCAGCCGAGTAGCGGGAGGGCCAGATACGCAGTATTTT

abundance: -
v_gene: TRBV7-6
j_gene: TRBJ1-2
d_gene: TRBD1
CDR3aa: CASSSGDRGSHYTF
CDR3nt: TGTGCCAGCAGCTCGGGGGACAGGGGGAGCCACTACACCTTC

abundance: few
v_gene: TRBV5-1
j_gene: TRBJ1-1
d_gene: TRBD1
CDR3aa: CASRPGGPRMNTEAFF
CDR3nt: TGCGCCAGCAGGCCAGGGGGTCCGCGAATGAACACTGAAGCTTTCTTT

abundance: -
v_gene: TRBV6-1
j_gene: TRBJ1-2
d_gene: TRBD1
CDR3aa: CASSEPGQISSNYGYTF
CDR3nt: TGTGCCAGCAGTGAACCGGGACAGATCTCTTCCAACTATGGCTACACCTTC

abundance: -
v_gene: TRBV5-1
j_gene: TRBJ1-1
d_gene: -
CDR3aa: CASSPEGGLRTEAFF
CDR3nt: TGCGCCAGCAGCCCAGAGGGGGGGCTAAGGACTGAAGCTTTCTTT

abundance: -
v_gene: TRBV20-1
j_gene: TRBJ2-1
d_gene: -
CDR3aa: CSARDFVEQFF
CDR3nt: TGCAGTGCTCGGGACTTCGTGGAGCAGTTCTTC

abundance: -
v_gene: TRBV18
j_gene: TRBJ2-2
d_gene: TRBD1
CDR3aa: CASSPFTRDRGTGELFF
CDR3nt: TGTGCCAGCTCACCGTTCACTCGGGACAGGGGGACCGGGGAGCTGTTTTTT

abundance: -
v_gene: TRBV28
j_gene: TRBJ2-1
d_gene: TRBD1
CDR3aa: CASSSTSGQAYNEQFF
CDR3nt: TGTGCCAGCAGTTCCACTTCGGGACAGGCCTACAATGAGCAGTTCTTC

abundance: -
v_gene: TRBV9
j_gene: TRBJ2-1
d_gene: TRBD2
CDR3aa: CASSAGLAGANEQFF
CDR3nt: TGTGCCAGCAGCGCAGGACTAGCGGGGGCAAATGAGCAGTTCTTC

abundance: few
v_gene: TRBV4-1
j_gene: TRBJ1-1
d_gene: TRBD1
CDR3aa: CASSRQGAGTEAFF
CDR3nt: TGCGCCAGCAGCCGTCAGGGGGCCGGCACTGAAGCTTTCTTT

abundance: -
v_gene: TRBV18
j_gene: TRBJ1-2
d_gene: -
CDR3aa: CASSPGQGDGYTF
CDR3nt: TGTGCCAGCTCACCAGGTCAAGGGGATGGCTACACCTTC

abundance: few
v_gene: TRBV5-6
j_gene: TRBJ2-7
d_gene: -
CDR3aa: CASSLGGQSARGMEQYF
CDR3nt: TGTGCCAGCAGCTTGGGTGGACAGTCCGCCCGCGGAATGGAGCAGTACTTC

abundance: -
v_gene: TRBV14
j_gene: TRBJ2-7
d_gene: TRBD1
CDR3aa: CASSQDWWDSYYEQYF
CDR3nt: TGTGCCAGCAGCCAAGATTGGTGGGACAGCTACTACGAGCAGTACTTC

abundance: -
v_gene: TRBV9
j_gene: TRBJ1-1
d_gene: TRBD1
CDR3aa: CASSSGQGLSEAFF
CDR3nt: TGTGCCAGCAGCTCCGGACAGGGGTTATCTGAAGCTTTCTTT